This T cell receptor (beta chain) is drawn from a study of OX40 agonist ivuxolimab in advanced cancers. Of note for this clone: Its antigen remains unidentified.

Notes on the study in general: Certain nonresponders likewise exhibited a low normalized T-cell clonal expansion.

The CDR3 runs 16 residues. V was pared by 4 bases and J by 4 bases, with 19 bases between. CDR1 and CDR2 (germline): LGHNA, YSLEER. Profiled with immunoSEQ multiplex PCR; TCRdb holds only in-frame clones, not every one. The data contain 47,000 or so clones, 70% to 90% of them seen just once; the ten biggest clones take up roughly 48%. The TCR comes from an adult with an advanced solid tumor such as melanoma, head and neck, liver or kidney cancer. Sequencing was performed on CD4+ or CD8+ T cells sorted from blood, taken in a trial of the OX40 agonist ivuxolimab. The genes are TRBV4-3 and TRBJ2-5; D might be TRBD2 (5 bases). CDR3 nucleotide sequence: TGCGCCAGCAGCCCCAGCCCTGGACGGGCGGGAGAGACCCAGTACTTC. Its protein is CASSPSPGRAGETQYF.